A single sample is the source of the 9 T cell receptor beta chains below, sequenced in a study of OX40 agonist ivuxolimab in advanced cancers. TCRdb's copy holds only in-frame clones and misses some; the assay was immunoSEQ multiplex PCR. The table includes 35,000 to 40,000 clones, approximately 80% detected once. Source: CD4+ or CD8+ T cells sorted from blood, taken in a trial of the OX40 agonist ivuxolimab. The receptor set was obtained from an adult with an advanced solid tumor such as melanoma, head and neck, liver or kidney cancer.

This clone was detected only once. The chain combines TRBV19 with TRBJ1-3; D is ambiguous. Germline V lookup: CDR1 LNHDA, CDR2 SQIVND (reference sequence). V gave up 7 bases and J gave up 0 bases, with 13 bases separating them. The CDR3 length is 15 residues. For the CDR3, the DNA is TGTGCCAGTACCGCAGATATCAGCTCTGGAAACACCATATATTTT. This sequence encodes CASTADISSGNTIYF.

The genes are TRBV18 and TRBJ1-1, with a weak D call TRBD1 (5 bases). CDR3 length equals 15 residues. Trimming pared 2 bases from V and 11 bases from J, leaving 21 bases between. Germline CDR1 is KGHSH and CDR2 is LQKENI. The CDR3 DNA is TGTGCCAGCTCACCATCGGGGCAGGGAAAGGCTTATGCTTTCTTT. It encodes CASSPSGQGKAYAFF.

This rearrangement joins TRBV10-3 to TRBJ1-5; TRBD1 matches 7 bases. The CDR3 sequence is 15 residues long. The junction had 5 bases not matched to a gene; V was cut back by 6 bases and J by 0 bases. Looked up from germline, CDR1 is ENHRY and CDR2 is SYGVKD. The CDR3 sequence: CAIRKGTDSNQPQHF. The CDR3 region has the DNA TGTGCCATCAGGAAGGGGACAGATAGCAATCAGCCCCAGCATTTT.

The chain combines TRBV28 with TRBJ1-2; 8 bases fit TRBD1. The V gene end was trimmed by 4 bases and the J gene end by 4 bases; junction bases not matched to a gene: 11. This CDR3 is 16 amino acids long. In germline, CDR1 is MDHEN, CDR2 SYDVKM. CDR3 sequence: CASSSPGQGGPYGYTF. CDR3 sequence (DNA): TGTGCCAGCAGTTCACCCGGACAGGGAGGCCCCTATGGCTACACCTTC.

The CDR3 nucleotides are TGTGCCTGGAGTGCGCAGCCGGGACCCTACGAGCAGTACTTC. Amino acids: CAWSAQPGPYEQYF. The chain couples TRBV30 to TRBJ2-7, with D perhaps being TRBD1 or TRBD2 (5 bases each). The V end lost 1 base, the J end lost 2 bases, and 12 bases lay between the germline ends. The germline CDR1 and CDR2 sequences are GTSNPN and SVGIG (reference sequence). This CDR3 comprises 14 residues.

This clone is judged medium-sized (0.01 to 0.1%). The rearrangement joins TRBV5-1 to TRBJ2-2; D might be TRBD2 (6 bases). Trimming removed 4 bases from V and 5 bases from J, with 9 bases in between. The CDR3 has 13 amino acids. Germline-derived CDR1 and CDR2 are SGHRS and YFSETQ. CDR3 amino acids: CASSLGTTGELFF. In nucleotides, the CDR3 is TGCGCCAGCAGCCTAGGGACTACCGGGGAGCTGTTTTTT.

The V and J genes are TRBV2 and TRBJ2-7; D is uncertain. This CDR3 is 15 amino acids long. V was trimmed by 8 bases and J by 5 bases, leaving 22 bases between them. CDR1 and CDR2 from the germline V gene are SNHLY and FYNNEI. The CDR3 is CASLPSATPYDEQYF. In DNA, the CDR3 is TGTGCCAGCCTTCCTTCGGCTACACCCTACGACGAGCAGTACTTC.

The rearrangement links TRBV9 to TRBJ2-1; tentative D call: TRBD1 (6 bases). V was trimmed by 0 bases and J by 4 bases, leaving 11 bases between them. Germline-derived CDR1 and CDR2 are SGDLS and YYNGEE. This CDR3 comprises 15 residues. DNA for the CDR3: TGTGCCAGCAGCGTAGGTGGACAGTATTACAATGAGCAGTTCTTC. It encodes CASSVGGQYYNEQFF.

The rearrangement uses TRBV18 and TRBJ2-1; D might be TRBD2 (5 bases). Germline V gene lookup returns CDR1 KGHSH and CDR2 LQKENI. V was pared by 3 bases and J by 5 bases, with 8 bases between. There are 13 residues in the CDR3. CDR3 sequence: CASSPLLDNEQFF. CDR3 nucleotides: TGTGCCAGCTCACCCCTACTAGACAATGAGCAGTTCTTC.